This TCR beta chain was retrieved from a study of radiotherapy plus CTLA-4 blockade in lung cancer. Findings and caveats of the study: Per reports, early blood T cell clone dynamics, plus interferon-beta, forecast response most strongly. TCR clones originating in tumors grew in number in blood after radiotherapy plus ipilimumab.

On this clone: Its antigen is not known.

This table comes from immunoSEQ multiplex PCR, and its TCRdb copy is limited to in-frame clones, with some not included. Of more than 90,000 clones in the sample, around 88% are singletons; the top ten hold 4% to 6%. Germline CDR1 reads SGDLS; CDR2 reads YYNGEE. Trimming cost V 1 base and J 4 bases; bases outside gene matches: 4. This CDR3 is 14 amino acids long. The receptor's source is a human donor with non-small cell lung cancer that progressed on radiotherapy plus ipilimumab. The chain recombines TRBV9 with TRBJ2-7; 8 nucleotides line up with TRBD2. Sequenced here: peripheral blood, sampled from a patient treated with radiotherapy plus ipilimumab. DNA for the CDR3: TGTGCCAGCAGCGTAACTAGCGGAGATTACGAGCAGTACTTC. Amino acid sequence: CASSVTSGDYEQYF.